A selection of T cell receptor beta chains follows, all from one sample in a study of blood T cell repertoires in COVID-19. Libraries were prepared by immunoSEQ multiplex PCR; TCRdb keeps only in-frame clonotypes and omits some of them. This repertoire shows some 200,000 clones, around four fifths found once; its top ten account for approximately 8%. The sequenced sample consisted of peripheral blood. All receptors come from a woman aged 45-65 years with active or convalescent COVID-19. Each CDR3 is given with its conserved first and last residue. The order of the fields is J gene, V gene, clone size, D gene, CDR3 DNA, CDR3 protein. A D gene is named only where the DNA matches it firmly. Clone size is stated in some rows and not others, as once, few, many or a class when expanded.

TRBJ1-1 | TRBV5-1 | NA | TRBD1 | TGCGCCAACAGCTTGGTGGCAGGGGGCTCTATTGAAGCTTTCTTT | CANSLVAGGSIEAFF
TRBJ2-1 | TRBV5-1 | NA | NA | TGCGCCAGCAGCTTGAGTGGCGGAGCGAATGAGCAGTTCTTC | CASSLSGGANEQFF
TRBJ1-6 | TRBV2 | NA | TRBD1 | TGTGCCAGCAGTTGGGACAGGGGAGGAAATTCACCCCTCCACTTT | CASSWDRGGNSPLHF
TRBJ1-1 | TRBV28 | NA | NA | TGTGCCAGCAGTTTTGAAATTCAGGGTCCTGAAGCTTTCTTT | CASSFEIQGPEAFF
TRBJ1-1 | TRBV4-1 | NA | NA | TGCGCCAGCAGCCCGCCGCGACAGGCGAGCACTGAAGCTTTCTTT | CASSPPRQASTEAFF
TRBJ1-1 | TRBV12-5 | NA | NA | TGTGCTAGTGGTTCGACCACAGATACTGAAGCTTTCTTT | CASGSTTDTEAFF
TRBJ1-1 | TRBV2 | NA | NA | TGTGCCAGCATCCAGAGCACCCCGGGGGGCACTGAAGCTTTCTTT | CASIQSTPGGTEAFF
TRBJ2-7 | TRBV19 | NA | NA | TGTGCCAGTAATGCCGGAGGACCCTACGAGCAGTACTTC | CASNAGGPYEQYF
TRBJ1-2 | TRBV4-1 | NA | TRBD1 | TGCGCCAGCAGCCAAGATCGAACGGGCACGCAGGGGGCAGCGAATGGCTACACCTTC | CASSQDRTGTQGAANGYTF
TRBJ1-1 | TRBV28 | NA | NA | TGTGCCAGCAGTCGCACGCGAGGGTTTTATAGGGCTGAAGCTTTCTTT | CASSRTRGFYRAEAFF
TRBJ1-2 | TRBV21-1 | NA | NA | NA | CASSPFGQGIGYTF
TRBJ1-4 | TRBV5-1 | NA | TRBD1 | TGCGCCAGCAGCTCGACAGGGAGTGGTAATGAAAAACTGTTTTTT | CASSSTGSGNEKLFF
TRBJ1-5 | TRBV7-6 | NA | NA | TGTGCCAGCAGCCCACAGGGCTGTCAGCCCCAGCATTTT | CASSPQGCQPQHF
TRBJ1-4 | TRBV7-8 | NA | NA | TGTGCCAGCAGCTTAAGGGGATCGGGGGGAGAAAAACTGTTTTTT | CASSLRGSGGEKLFF
TRBJ2-7 | TRBV5-4 | few | TRBD1 | TGTGCCAGCGGAGGACAGGGGGCGCACCACGAGCAGTACTTC | CASGGQGAHHEQYF
TRBJ2-3 | TRBV7-6 | once | NA | TGTGCCAGCAGCCGAAGCGGGGCCAACCAGGGGGATACGCAGTATTTT | CASSRSGANQGDTQYF
TRBJ1-2 | TRBV2 | NA | NA | TGTGCCAGCAGTGGGAGGGGCCTTGGCTACACCTTC | CASSGRGLGYTF
TRBJ2-5 | TRBV11-2 | NA | TRBD2 | TGTGCCAGCAGCTTAGGTGGACTAGCGGGGCAAGAGACCCAGTACTTC | CASSLGGLAGQETQYF
TRBJ1-5 | TRBV20-1 | NA | NA | TGCAGTGCTAGTACAGGGATGGGACAGCCCCAGCATTTT | CSASTGMGQPQHF
TRBJ1-2 | TRBV2 | NA | TRBD1 | TGTGCCAGCAGTCCGGGACAGGGGAGTAGCTATGGCTACACCTTC | CASSPGQGSSYGYTF
TRBJ2-3 | TRBV30 | NA | TRBD2 | TGTGCCTGGAGTGTGGCGGGAGGGTTAGATACGCAGTATTTT | CAWSVAGGLDTQYF
TRBJ2-7 | TRBV7-5 | NA | NA | TGTGTCAGAAGCCAGAACCCTTGGGGACTTGGCCCCTACGAGCAGTACTTC | CVRSQNPWGLGPYEQYF
TRBJ1-2 | TRBV19 | NA | TRBD1 | TGTGCCAGCGGGGAGCAGGGGGCCGGCTATGGCTACACCTTC | CASGEQGAGYGYTF
TRBJ2-1 | TRBV7-3 | NA | NA | TGTGCCAGCAGCCCAACTTCAACGGGACTGTTATACAATGAGCAGTTCTTC | CASSPTSTGLLYNEQFF
TRBJ1-6 | TRBV27 | NA | NA | TGTGCCAGCAGTCCCAACATCAGGGTAGATAATTCACCCCTCCACTTT | CASSPNIRVDNSPLHF
TRBJ1-1 | TRBV3-1/TRBV3-2 | NA | NA | TGTGCCAGCAGCCCCGGGGGAGGGGTTCCTGAAGCTTTCTTT | CASSPGGGVPEAFF
TRBJ1-2 | TRBV28 | few | NA | TGTGCCAGCAGTTTAACGGTGGACTATGGCTACACCTTC | CASSLTVDYGYTF
TRBJ1-1 | TRBV6-1 | NA | NA | TGTGCCAGCAGTGAAGCGCTAGAGGGCGCGGCTGAAGCTTTCTTT | CASSEALEGAAEAFF
TRBJ1-1 | TRBV10-3 | NA | TRBD1 | TGTGCCATCAGCGCTCGGACAGGGGTTCAGGAAGCTTTCTTT | CAISARTGVQEAFF